The T cell receptor (beta chain) under discussion was sequenced for a study of OX40 agonist ivuxolimab in advanced cancers. General study points: Averaged across samples, CD8+ T cells carried more expanded clones than CD4+ did.

Measured with immunoSEQ multiplex PCR; TCRdb has only the in-frame clones, and not every one. Of tens of thousands of clones listed, over 70% were seen once; the top ten hold about 4.6%. Comments on this clone: Antigen: not known.

The CDR3 runs to 15 residues. V dropped 0 bases and J dropped 5 bases, with 12 bases sitting between them. CDR1 and CDR2 from the germline V gene are SGDLS and YYNGEE. This material consisted of CD4+ or CD8+ T cells sorted from blood, taken in a trial of the OX40 agonist ivuxolimab. The rearrangement links TRBV9 to TRBJ2-1, with a weak D call TRBD2 (6 bases). The sequence was collected from an adult with an advanced solid tumor such as melanoma, head and neck, liver or kidney cancer. CDR3 DNA sequence: TGTGCCAGCAGCGTAGAGGGACGGACTAACAATGAGCAGTTCTTC. Translation gives CASSVEGRTNNEQFF.